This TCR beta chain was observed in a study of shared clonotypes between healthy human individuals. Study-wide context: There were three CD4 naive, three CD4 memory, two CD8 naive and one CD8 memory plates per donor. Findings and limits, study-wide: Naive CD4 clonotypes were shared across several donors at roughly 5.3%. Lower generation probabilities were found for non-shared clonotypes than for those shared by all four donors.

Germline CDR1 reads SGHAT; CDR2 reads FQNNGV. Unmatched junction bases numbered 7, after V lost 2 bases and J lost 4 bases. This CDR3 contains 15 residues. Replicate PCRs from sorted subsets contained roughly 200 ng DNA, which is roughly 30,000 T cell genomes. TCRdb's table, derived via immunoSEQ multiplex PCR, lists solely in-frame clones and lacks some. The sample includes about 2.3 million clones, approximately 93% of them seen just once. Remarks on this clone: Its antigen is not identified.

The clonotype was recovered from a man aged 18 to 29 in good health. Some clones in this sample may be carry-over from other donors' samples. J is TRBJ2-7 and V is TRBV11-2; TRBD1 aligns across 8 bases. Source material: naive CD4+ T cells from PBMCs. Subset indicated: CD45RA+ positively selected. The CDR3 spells CASSLYGTGGYEQYF. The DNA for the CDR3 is TGTGCCAGCAGCTTATATGGGACAGGTGGATACGAGCAGTACTTC.